Listed here is a single TCR beta chain. Its antigen is unknown. This sample stems from a study of T-cell reconstitution after alpha-beta-depleted transplantation in children. Broader study findings: One year after transplant, T-cell counts and diversity came mostly from newly produced T cells. As was reported, about two months after transplant, alpha-beta T cells came from several hundred expanded graft clones. In some patients, recipient T cells and intrathymic progenitors surviving conditioning explained high day-60 diversity.

Using unique molecular identifiers, the investigators prepared the TCRbeta library. Using its own MiXCR run on the PCR reads, TCRdb lists one record per CDR3 protein. Here the sample spans fewer than 1 million distinct CDR3 sequences, about 15% being singletons. The germline CDR1 and CDR2 sequences are SGHRS and YFSETQ. With V trimmed by 3 bases and J by 8 bases, 14 bases remained unmatched. This CDR3 is built from 17 residues. Here the sequenced sample was PBMCs, mostly from graft donor cells, taken 360 days after TCRalphabeta/CD19-depleted stem cell transplant. The receptor was derived from a male patient younger than 18 who had a stem cell transplant for acute lymphoblastic leukemia, so the T cells may come from the graft donor. This chain joins TRBV5-1 and TRBJ2-1; TRBD2 matches at 10 bases. Written as DNA, the CDR3 is TGCGCCAGCAGCTCCCTACTTCTAGCGGGAGTAACGGATGAGCAGTTCTTC. Amino acid sequence: CASSSLLLAGVTDEQFF.